What follows are 5 T cell receptor beta chains derived from one specimen sequenced in a study of beta chain features in type 1 diabetes. Since all of the isolated RNA was reverse transcribed, expressed TCRB transcripts were what got sequenced. TCRdb keeps only in-frame clones here, not all; method: immunoSEQ multiplex PCR. The repertoire holds 200,000 to 300,000 clones, with about 15% as singletons. These receptors have no identified antigens. The study, taken as a whole, reports: For Type 1 diabetes patients, all four CD4+ subsets carried TCRB CDR3s that were moderately but significantly shorter.

The sequencing input was naive CD4+ T cells from blood. The receptors stem from a man aged 30 to 39 with type 1 diabetes.

In its sample, this clone was seen a few times. This chain joins TRBV6-5 and TRBJ1-5; D uncertain. CDR1 is MNHEY and CDR2 is SVGAGI in the germline V gene. This CDR3 is 11 amino acids long. The V and J ends lost 7 bases and 11 bases respectively, with 12 bases between them. The CDR3 reads CASTFRGAQHF. The CDR3 region has the DNA TGTGCCAGCACCTTTCGCGGGGCCCAGCATTTT.

This sequence joins TRBV4-2 and TRBJ2-2; 9 bases map to TRBD2. The V and J ends lost 4 bases and 4 bases, in that order; junction bases with no gene match: 7. There are 16 residues in the CDR3. Looked up from germline, CDR1 is LGHNA and CDR2 is YNFKEQ. The CDR3, as DNA: TGTGCCAGCAGCCTAGAGGTAGCGGGGGCCACCGGGGAGCTGTTTTTT. This codes for CASSLEVAGATGELFF.

This clone has a handful of counts. The junction departs from the called germline gene at one end, perhaps through a read error. The rearrangement uses TRBV6-5 and TRBJ2-4, with 8 bases aligning to TRBD1. Germline V gene data show CDR1 as MNHEY and CDR2 as SVGAGI. The CDR3 extends over 12 amino acids. The CDR3 is CASSYGADRANF. In DNA, the CDR3 is TGTGCCAGCAGTTACGGGGCGGACAGGGCAAACTTC.

This rearrangement joins TRBV14 to TRBJ2-6; no clear D gene. Germline CDR1 SGHDN, CDR2 FVKESK. This CDR3 is 17 amino acids long. V was trimmed by 4 bases and J by 0 bases, leaving 13 bases between them. The CDR3 loop is CASSPVGSLSGANVLTF. CDR3 sequence (DNA): TGTGCCAGCAGCCCTGTGGGCTCCCTCTCTGGGGCCAACGTCCTGACTTTC.

This clone was seen more than once but under ten times. This chain links TRBV6-6 with TRBJ2-7; no reliable D call. Deletions cut 6 bases from V and 4 bases from J, with 13 bases between. CDR3 size: 13 residues. Germline V gene data show CDR1 as MNHNY and CDR2 as SVGAGI (reference sequence). Here the CDR3 DNA reads TGTGCCAGCAGGCCAACCCTGGAGTACGAGCAGTACTTC. Its translation: CASRPTLEYEQYF.